This is a list of T cell receptor beta chains from one sample in a study of blood T cell repertoires in COVID-19. Clones were read by immunoSEQ multiplex PCR, and TCRdb kept only the in-frame ones, dropping some. The profile covers roughly 150,000 clones, with approximately 90% appearing a single time and around 2% taken by the ten largest. Sequenced: peripheral blood. The receptor source for this set is a man aged 45-65 years who had recovered from COVID-19. The CDR3 runs from the conserved cysteine through the conserved F or W. Each record gives: J gene, clone size, D gene, V gene, CDR3 DNA, CDR3 protein. A D gene is named only where the DNA matches it firmly. Part of the rows lack a size; the others show once, few, many or a class for expanded clones.

j_call: TRBJ1-2
clone_size: .
d_call: .
v_call: TRBV5-1
cdr3_nt: TGCGCCAGCAGCTCCGGGGGAGGCAACTATGGCTACACCTTC
cdr3_aa: CASSSGGGNYGYTF

j_call: TRBJ1-2
clone_size: .
d_call: .
v_call: TRBV28
cdr3_nt: TGTGCCAGCAGGGAGGGGCGAACTTTCTATGGCTACACCTTC
cdr3_aa: CASREGRTFYGYTF

j_call: TRBJ2-7
clone_size: .
d_call: TRBD2
v_call: TRBV27
cdr3_nt: TGTGCCAGCAGTCCCCGGGAGGGTTCGGGCTCCGAGCAGTACTTC
cdr3_aa: CASSPREGSGSEQYF

j_call: TRBJ2-1
clone_size: .
d_call: TRBD2
v_call: TRBV7-2
cdr3_nt: TGTGCCAGCAGCTTAGCGCTCCGGGCTAGCGGGAGGTACAATGAGCAGTTCTTC
cdr3_aa: CASSLALRASGRYNEQFF

j_call: TRBJ1-2
clone_size: .
d_call: TRBD1
v_call: TRBV28
cdr3_nt: TGTGCCAGCTGGGAGATGACAGGGGCATTAGCTAACTATGGCTACACCTTC
cdr3_aa: CASWEMTGALANYGYTF

j_call: TRBJ2-7
clone_size: .
d_call: TRBD1
v_call: TRBV6-2/TRBV6-3
cdr3_nt: TGTGCCAGCAGTTCGGACAGGGGGATGAGCTACGAGCAGTACTTC
cdr3_aa: CASSSDRGMSYEQYF

j_call: TRBJ2-7
clone_size: .
d_call: TRBD1
v_call: TRBV4-2
cdr3_nt: TGTGCCAGCAGCCAAGGGGACAGGTCCCTCGAGCAGTACTTC
cdr3_aa: CASSQGDRSLEQYF

j_call: TRBJ2-5
clone_size: .
d_call: .
v_call: TRBV7-6
cdr3_nt: TGTGCCAGCAGCTTAGCGGGTAGCGGAGGGGAGACCCAGTACTTC
cdr3_aa: CASSLAGSGGETQYF

j_call: TRBJ1-2
clone_size: .
d_call: .
v_call: TRBV2
cdr3_nt: TGTGCCAGCAGTGAATCGTCTCGGGGCTACACCTTC
cdr3_aa: CASSESSRGYTF

j_call: TRBJ1-1
clone_size: .
d_call: TRBD1
v_call: TRBV7-2
cdr3_nt: TGTGCCAGCAGCTACAGGGGCGGGAACACTGAAGCTTTCTTT
cdr3_aa: CASSYRGGNTEAFF

j_call: TRBJ2-5
clone_size: once
d_call: TRBD2
v_call: TRBV12-3/TRBV12-4
cdr3_nt: TGTGCCAGCAGCGGGGGGGAGACCCAGTACTTC
cdr3_aa: CASSGGETQYF

j_call: TRBJ1-2
clone_size: .
d_call: TRBD1
v_call: TRBV16
cdr3_nt: TGTGCCAGCAGCCAATCAAGCTTACAGGGGAAGAATGGCTACACCTTC
cdr3_aa: CASSQSSLQGKNGYTF

j_call: TRBJ2-7
clone_size: once
d_call: TRBD1
v_call: TRBV7-2
cdr3_nt: TGTGCCAGCAGCCCGCAGACAGGGTCTATCTACGAGCAGTACTTC
cdr3_aa: CASSPQTGSIYEQYF

j_call: TRBJ2-1
clone_size: .
d_call: .
v_call: TRBV4-3
cdr3_nt: TGCGCCAGCAGCCAAGAACTAGGAATAAATGAGCAGTTCTTC
cdr3_aa: CASSQELGINEQFF

j_call: TRBJ2-7
clone_size: .
d_call: .
v_call: TRBV28
cdr3_nt: TGTGCCACCTCCCCACAGAGAACTTACGAGCAGTACTTC
cdr3_aa: CATSPQRTYEQYF

j_call: TRBJ2-5
clone_size: .
d_call: .
v_call: TRBV19
cdr3_nt: TGTGCCACTGAAGTATATAAGTACAGCCAAGAGACCCAGTACTTC
cdr3_aa: CATEVYKYSQETQYF

j_call: TRBJ1-4
clone_size: few
d_call: TRBD1
v_call: TRBV13
cdr3_nt: TGTGCCAGCAGCCCAAGACAGGGATATGGTGAAAAACTGTTTTTT
cdr3_aa: CASSPRQGYGEKLFF

j_call: TRBJ1-1
clone_size: .
d_call: TRBD1
v_call: TRBV18
cdr3_nt: TGTGCCAGCTCTTCAGGGGGCATGAACACTGAAGCTTTCTTT
cdr3_aa: CASSSGGMNTEAFF

j_call: TRBJ1-5
clone_size: .
d_call: .
v_call: TRBV6-5
cdr3_nt: TGTGCCAGCGCCCCGGTCCTAAATCAGCCCCAGCATTTT
cdr3_aa: CASAPVLNQPQHF

j_call: TRBJ1-2
clone_size: .
d_call: TRBD1
v_call: TRBV28
cdr3_nt: TGTGCCAGCAGCCGGGACAGGACGTTAGCTGGCTACACCTTC
cdr3_aa: CASSRDRTLAGYTF

j_call: TRBJ1-2
clone_size: few
d_call: TRBD1
v_call: TRBV3-1/TRBV3-2
cdr3_nt: TGTGCCAGCAGCCCCCAAGGGGGCATTTATGGCTACACCTTC
cdr3_aa: CASSPQGGIYGYTF

j_call: TRBJ2-3
clone_size: once
d_call: .
v_call: TRBV6-2/TRBV6-3
cdr3_nt: TGTGCCAGCAGTTACCCCCCAGGGAGGCCAGATACGCAGTATTTT
cdr3_aa: CASSYPPGRPDTQYF

j_call: TRBJ1-3
clone_size: .
d_call: .
v_call: TRBV6-6
cdr3_nt: TGTGCCAGCAGTTATGAGGGGGTCTCTGGAAACACCATATATTTT
cdr3_aa: CASSYEGVSGNTIYF

j_call: TRBJ2-5
clone_size: .
d_call: TRBD1
v_call: TRBV5-4
cdr3_nt: TGTGCCAGCAGCTCAGCGACAGGGGCTTCCGAGACCCAGTACTTC
cdr3_aa: CASSSATGASETQYF

j_call: TRBJ1-6
clone_size: .
d_call: .
v_call: TRBV6-2/TRBV6-3
cdr3_nt: TGTGCCAGCAGTTACGGCTCCAGAAACTCCTATAATTCACCCCTCCACTTT
cdr3_aa: CASSYGSRNSYNSPLHF

j_call: TRBJ1-2
clone_size: .
d_call: .
v_call: TRBV28
cdr3_nt: TGTGCCAGCACTAAACTTACCGACTATGGCTACACCTTC
cdr3_aa: CASTKLTDYGYTF

j_call: TRBJ1-5
clone_size: .
d_call: .
v_call: TRBV5-5
cdr3_nt: TGTGCCAGCAGCTTGGCGGGGGGAGGTCAGCCCCAGCATTTT
cdr3_aa: CASSLAGGGQPQHF

j_call: TRBJ1-6
clone_size: .
d_call: TRBD1
v_call: TRBV7-2
cdr3_nt: TGTGCCAGCAGCTCAAACCCGACAGGGCTGAATTCACCCCTCCACTTT
cdr3_aa: CASSSNPTGLNSPLHF

j_call: TRBJ2-1
clone_size: once
d_call: .
v_call: TRBV19
cdr3_nt: TGTGCCAGTAGTAATCTAGCCAATGAGCAGTTCTTC
cdr3_aa: CASSNLANEQFF

j_call: TRBJ2-5
clone_size: .
d_call: TRBD1
v_call: TRBV7-9
cdr3_nt: TGTGCCAGCAGCTCGATACAGGGGGCTGGGGAGACCCAGTACTTC
cdr3_aa: CASSSIQGAGETQYF

j_call: TRBJ2-5
clone_size: .
d_call: .
v_call: TRBV5-1
cdr3_nt: TGCGCCAGCAGCTTGGGTGGCAGTCTTGAGACCCAGTACTTC
cdr3_aa: CASSLGGSLETQYF

j_call: TRBJ1-2
clone_size: .
d_call: TRBD1
v_call: TRBV13
cdr3_nt: TGTGCCAGCAGCCCGGGACAGGGGAGCTACACCTTC
cdr3_aa: CASSPGQGSYTF

j_call: TRBJ2-5
clone_size: .
d_call: .
v_call: TRBV5-4
cdr3_nt: TGTGCCAGCAGCACGGCCCAGGGGAGTCGGGACCAAGAGACCCAGTACTTC
cdr3_aa: CASSTAQGSRDQETQYF

j_call: TRBJ2-7
clone_size: .
d_call: TRBD2
v_call: TRBV11-2
cdr3_nt: TGTGCCAGCAGCCAACTAGCGGGACTGGGAGAGCAGTACTTC
cdr3_aa: CASSQLAGLGEQYF

j_call: TRBJ2-2
clone_size: .
d_call: TRBD2
v_call: TRBV3-1/TRBV3-2
cdr3_nt: TGTGCCAGCAGCATGGGACTAGCGGGGGGGCCGGACACCGGGGAGCTGTTTTTT
cdr3_aa: CASSMGLAGGPDTGELFF

j_call: TRBJ2-2
clone_size: once
d_call: TRBD1
v_call: TRBV4-2
cdr3_nt: TGTGCCAGCAGCCAGGACCCTGCAGGGACAGGGGTTACCGGGGAGCTGTTTTTT
cdr3_aa: CASSQDPAGTGVTGELFF

j_call: TRBJ1-4
clone_size: .
d_call: .
v_call: TRBV6-5
cdr3_nt: TGTGCCAGCAGCCCACGTGTACTAACTAATGAAAAACTGTTTTTT
cdr3_aa: CASSPRVLTNEKLFF

j_call: TRBJ2-2
clone_size: .
d_call: TRBD1
v_call: TRBV24-1
cdr3_nt: TGTGCCACCAGTGAGGGACAGGACAACACCGGGGAGCTGTTTTTT
cdr3_aa: CATSEGQDNTGELFF

j_call: TRBJ1-4
clone_size: .
d_call: .
v_call: TRBV27
cdr3_nt: TGTGCCAGCAAGACTACTAATGAAAAACTGTTTTTT
cdr3_aa: CASKTTNEKLFF

j_call: TRBJ2-3
clone_size: .
d_call: .
v_call: TRBV15
cdr3_nt: TGTGCCACCAGCAGAGGCCCGGACAGCTTCACAGATACGCAGTATTTT
cdr3_aa: CATSRGPDSFTDTQYF

j_call: TRBJ2-3
clone_size: .
d_call: TRBD1
v_call: TRBV7-9
cdr3_nt: TGTGCCAGCAGCGTCTACAGGGGGCTGACAGATACGCAGTATTTT
cdr3_aa: CASSVYRGLTDTQYF

j_call: TRBJ1-5
clone_size: .
d_call: TRBD1
v_call: TRBV29-1
cdr3_nt: TGCAGCGTTGGGCGAGGGGGCGGTCAGCCCCAGCATTTT
cdr3_aa: CSVGRGGGQPQHF

j_call: TRBJ2-4
clone_size: .
d_call: TRBD1
v_call: TRBV5-1
cdr3_nt: TGCGCCAGCAGCCTACCCGGGGCAGGACAGGGGGCCAAAAACATTCAGTACTTC
cdr3_aa: CASSLPGAGQGAKNIQYF

j_call: TRBJ2-5
clone_size: .
d_call: .
v_call: TRBV19
cdr3_nt: TGTGCCAGTAGTTCCTTTCTTTTCAACGGAGAGACCCAGTACTTC
cdr3_aa: CASSSFLFNGETQYF